This T cell receptor (beta chain) was captured by sequencing in a study of T cell responses to AZD1222 COVID-19 vaccine. Second-dose intervals near 4 or 12 weeks were combined. There are 15 residues in the CDR3. CDR1 SGHDT and CDR2 YYEEEE come from the germline V gene. Between the trimmed V and J ends, which lost 4 bases and 0 bases, there was a span of 13 bases. TCRdb's table, derived via immunoSEQ multiplex PCR, lists solely in-frame clones and lacks some. The sample has 150,000 to 200,000 clones, around 90% seen once. The sample consisted of peripheral blood, taken 28 days after the second AZD1222 dose. The receptor's source is an adult who received the AZD1222 COVID-19 vaccine. The genes are TRBV5-6 and TRBJ1-1; D not certain. This CDR3 is CASSIPTSMNTEAFF. The CDR3 DNA sequence: TGTGCCAGCAGCATCCCGACCAGCATGAACACTGAAGCTTTCTTT.